The sequence of this T cell receptor beta chain was determined in a study of early T cells in non-severe SARS-CoV-2 infection. Looked up from germline, CDR1 is MNHEY and CDR2 is SMNVEV (reference sequence). The ends were cut back, 0 bases at V and 4 bases at J, with 15 bases in the middle. The CDR3 contains 16 residues. TCRdb re-called the 5' RACE reads with MiXCR, one entry per CDR3 protein. Of 100,000 to 120,000 distinct CDR3 sequences in the sample, approximately 12% were seen once. This clonotype occurred a few times. This TCR was recovered from an adult who was a healthcare worker with PCR-confirmed SARS-CoV-2 infection or an uninfected control (not recorded which). Source: whole blood, taken at baseline. V and J are TRBV27 and TRBJ1-1, with a weak D call TRBD1 (5 bases). DNA of the CDR3: TGTGCCAGCAGTTTATCGTATGGTCCAGGGCTCACTGAAGCTTTCTTT. Protein product: CASSLSYGPGLTEAFF.